This T cell receptor beta chain was recorded in a study of blood T cell repertoires in COVID-19. At the level of the study: Both acute and convalescent COVID-19 samples were obtained from the United States, Italy and Spain. The cDNA or gDNA used as material had been derived from T cells, B-cell-depleted T cells, or PBMCs.

This clone has more than one count but fewer than ten. CDR3 length: 16 amino acids. The germline V and J ends were trimmed by 1 base and 2 bases, with 12 bases remaining between them. The germline V gene encodes CDR1 LGHNA and CDR2 YSLEER. Per the authors' pipeline: Cell counts per sample came from amplifying reference gene primers. Clones were sequenced by immunoSEQ multiplex PCR, and TCRdb holds only the in-frame ones, with some missing. V and J calls and clone size are given by that table; D and trimming were obtained from the DNA. The repertoire holds some 140,000 clones, 70% to 85% seen once, with roughly 3.5% in the top ten.

This clonotype was obtained from a man between 60 and 75 years old with acute or convalescent COVID-19. Sequenced sample: peripheral blood. V usage is TRBV4-3 and J usage is TRBJ1-3; a weak D match, TRBD1 (5 bases). CDR3 loop: CASSQGSGTAGNTIYF. CDR3 DNA: TGCGCCAGCAGCCAAGGAAGCGGGACCGCTGGAAACACCATATATTTT.